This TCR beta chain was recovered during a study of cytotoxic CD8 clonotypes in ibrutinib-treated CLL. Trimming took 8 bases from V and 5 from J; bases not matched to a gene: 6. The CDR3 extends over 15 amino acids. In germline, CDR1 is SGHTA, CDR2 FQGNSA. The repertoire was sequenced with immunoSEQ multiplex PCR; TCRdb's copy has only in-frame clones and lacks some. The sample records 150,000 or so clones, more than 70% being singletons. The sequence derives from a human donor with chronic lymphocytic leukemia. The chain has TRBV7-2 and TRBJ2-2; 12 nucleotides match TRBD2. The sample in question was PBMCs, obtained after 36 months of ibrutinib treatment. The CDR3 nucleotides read TGTGCCAGCCGTGGACTAGCGGGAAGTACCGGGGAGCTGTTTTTT. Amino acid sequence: CASRGLAGSTGELFF.